What follows are 7 T cell receptor beta chains derived from one specimen sequenced in a study of shared clonotypes between healthy human individuals. Using immunoSEQ multiplex PCR, the repertoire was profiled, and TCRdb retains in-frame clones only, with some absent. Of around 240,000 clones in the sample, 65% are singletons; the top ten hold roughly 11%. Sample: memory CD4+ T cells sorted from blood. Specified subset: CD45RA-negative fraction. These TCRs come from a man aged 25-45 years in good health.

This clone occurred a few times. This chain joins TRBV30 and TRBJ2-7, with 9 bases that match TRBD2. Unmatched junction bases numbered 0, after V lost 0 bases and J lost 3 bases. Germline V gives CDR1 GTSNPN, CDR2 SVGIG (reference sequence). This CDR3 has 13 residues. Here the CDR3 DNA reads TGTGCCTGGAGTGTAGCGGGAGGCTACGAGCAGTACTTC. Its protein is CAWSVAGGYEQYF.

The gene calls are TRBV5-1 and TRBJ2-1; D is uncertain. Germline V lookup: CDR1 SGHRS, CDR2 YFSETQ. The V gene lost 4 bases and the J gene lost 7 bases, with 18 bases spanning the gap. CDR3 size: 15 residues. This CDR3 reads CASSPNPHERNEQFF. The CDR3 nucleotides are TGCGCCAGCAGCCCCAACCCCCATGAGAGGAATGAGCAGTTCTTC.

The chain combines TRBV10-3 with TRBJ1-4; no clear D. The CDR3 loop spans 13 amino acids. Germline-derived CDR1 and CDR2 are ENHRY and SYGVKD. V was clipped by 10 bases and J by 0 bases, with 9 bases between them. In DNA, the CDR3 is TGTGCCAGCCACAGTGCAACTAATGAAAAACTGTTTTTT. Translating gives CASHSATNEKLFF.

There are a few counts of this clone. The chain has TRBV10-1 and TRBJ2-5; 7 bases line up with TRBD1. This CDR3 has 14 residues. Germline V lookup: CDR1 WNHNN, CDR2 SYGVQD (reference sequence). Trimming took 3 bases from V and 1 from J; bases not matched to a gene: 2. The CDR3 bases are TGCGCCAGCAGTGACCACAGGGGCCAAGAGACCCAGTACTTC. This sequence encodes CASSDHRGQETQYF.

V is TRBV7-2 and J is TRBJ2-1, with 9 bases that match TRBD2. The V segment lost 0 bases and the J segment 9 bases; nucleotides outside the gene matches: 6. Germline V gives CDR1 SGHTA, CDR2 FQGNSA. CDR3 size: 15 residues. CDR3 DNA sequence: TGTGCCAGCAGCTTAGCTAGCGGGAGTTTTAGTGAGCAGTTCTTC. Protein sequence: CASSLASGSFSEQFF.

This chain connects TRBV4-3 to TRBJ2-7, with 10 nucleotides matching TRBD1. V lost 4 bases and J lost 4; bases outside the gene matches: 4. The germline CDR1 and CDR2 sequences are LGHNA and YSLEER. The CDR3 loop spans 14 amino acids. DNA of the CDR3: TGCGCCAGCAGCCCCGGGACAGGGGATTACGAGCAGTACTTC. Translating gives CASSPGTGDYEQYF.

The V call is TRBV5-4, the J call TRBJ2-7; D is possibly TRBD2 (6 bases). This CDR3 spans 14 amino acids. Trimming shortened V by 4 bases and J by 4 bases, and 15 bases separated the two germline ends. Per the germline V gene, CDR1 is SGHNT and CDR2 is YYREEE (reference sequence). The CDR3 reads CASSLGTPLYEQYF. In DNA form, the CDR3 reads TGTGCCAGCAGCCTTGGGACTCCGCTTTACGAGCAGTACTTC.